Listed here are 4 T cell receptor beta chains from one sample, sequenced in a study of blood T cell repertoires in COVID-19. The repertoire was sequenced with immunoSEQ multiplex PCR; TCRdb's copy has only in-frame clones and lacks some. The table shows a few hundred thousand clones, with roughly 90% occurring only once. Material for sequencing was PBMCs or T cells enriched from blood (not recorded which). Source of these receptors: a woman younger than 45 who had been exposed to COVID-19.

This clone was observed a few times. V gene TRBV7-9 combines with J gene TRBJ1-3, with 12 bases aligning to TRBD1. CDR3 length: 18 residues. Germline CDR1 reads SEHNR; CDR2 reads FQNEAQ (reference sequence). The ends lost 5 bases at V and 1 base at J; junction bases unmatched: 9. The CDR3 bases are TGTGCCAGCAGCCCCGGGACAGGGGGCGAATTTTCTGGAAACACCATATATTTT. Translation: CASSPGTGGEFSGNTIYF.

V and J are TRBV28 and TRBJ1-5, with 8 bases aligning to TRBD1. The length of the CDR3 is 14 residues. CDR1 and CDR2 from the germline V gene are MDHEN and SYDVKM. Unmatched junction bases numbered 7, after V lost 6 bases and J lost 6 bases. The CDR3 region is CASRGQVGTQPQHF. CDR3 coding DNA: TGTGCCAGCAGGGGACAGGTAGGCACTCAGCCCCAGCATTTT.

The chain uses TRBV28 and TRBJ2-7; 8 bases match TRBD1. This CDR3 region has 15 residues. Germline assignment: CDR1 MDHEN and CDR2 SYDVKM. J was trimmed by 2 bases and V by 6 bases; bases with no gene match: 9. The CDR3 sequence is CASSPDRGRPYEQYF. Here the CDR3 DNA reads TGTGCCAGCAGCCCCGACAGGGGAAGGCCCTACGAGCAGTACTTC.

This chain uses TRBV5-5 with TRBJ1-3, with D possibly matching TRBD1 (5 bases). Trimming left V 1 base short and J 0 bases short, with 11 bases between. CDR1 SGHKS and CDR2 YYEKEE come from the germline V gene (reference sequence). The CDR3 spans 16 residues. CDR3 region: CASSLHWGDSGNTIYF. CDR3 nucleotide sequence: TGTGCCAGCAGCTTGCATTGGGGGGACTCTGGAAACACCATATATTTT.